Sequencing of this TCR beta chain was carried out in a study of blood T cell repertoires in COVID-19. Study context: COVID-19 samples collected from the United States, Italy and Spain covered acute and convalescent phases. PBMCs, B-cell-depleted T cells, or T cells provided the cDNA or gDNA that made up the material.

Authors' methods: Using reference gene primer amplification, nucleated cell counts were estimated. Clones were read by immunoSEQ multiplex PCR, and TCRdb kept only the in-frame ones, dropping some. The V and J calls and clone size come from that table; D and trimming were worked out from the DNA. The data hold 140,000 to 150,000 clones, with roughly 87% observed a single time. The germline gives CDR1 MNHNS, CDR2 SASEGT. The germline V and J ends were trimmed by 3 bases and 9 bases, with 15 bases remaining between them. The CDR3 has 15 amino acids. This rearrangement joins TRBV6-1 to TRBJ1-6, with D maybe TRBD1 (6 bases). The clonotype originates from a man aged 65 to 79 with acute or convalescent COVID-19. Specimen: peripheral blood. Here the CDR3 DNA reads TGTGCCAGCAGTGACCAACAGGGAAGTTCTTCACCCCTCCACTTT. It is translated as CASSDQQGSSSPLHF.